This T cell receptor beta chain was profiled in a study of Graves' ophthalmopathy and Graves' hyperthyroidism. From RNA, the CDR3 regions of TCR beta chains were amplified and sequenced. Investigators did first-round RT-PCR with HTBI primers, then second-round multiplex PCR. Each CDR3 protein gets one entry after TCRdb re-called the multiplex PCR reads with MiXCR. The data show hundreds of thousands of distinct CDR3 sequences, about 24% seen once. Where ophthalmopathy was absent within 18 months of follow-up, hyperthyroidism was stable. Study-level results: Ophthalmopathy was separated from stable hyperthyroidism by a 13-signature model with roughly 90% sensitivity and around 81% specificity.

This clonotype came up many times. Its specificity is not known. The CDR3 is made up of 16 amino acids. Germline V lookup: CDR1 SGHKS, CDR2 YYEKEE (reference sequence). V gave up 4 bases and J gave up 1 base, with 17 bases separating them. The chain has TRBV5-5 and TRBJ1-2; the D gene is possibly TRBD1 (6 bases). The sequence was obtained from a woman in her late teens or twenties with stable Graves' hyperthyroidism. Some clones in this sample may be carry-over from other donors' samples. Sequenced input: peripheral blood. DNA for the CDR3: TGTGCCAGCAGCATCGAGTCAGGGGTGGGTAACTATGGCTACACCTTC. Its translation: CASSIESGVGNYGYTF.